Below are 13 T cell receptor beta chains sequenced from a single sample in a study of blood T cell repertoires in COVID-19. The data were produced by immunoSEQ multiplex PCR, yet TCRdb's version contains in-frame clones alone and is incomplete. The sample yields fewer than 140,000 clones, about 64% seen once. The sample comprised peripheral blood. The receptors here all came from a human donor with acute or convalescent COVID-19. The donor label of this sample is uncertain.

This clone showed up many times. CDR3 residues: CASSKNTLAGGHEQFF. The CDR3 coding sequence is TGTGCCAGCAGCAAGAATACGCTAGCGGGGGGGCATGAGCAGTTCTTC. The chain has TRBV7-2 and TRBJ2-1; 12 bases are a match to TRBD2. The CDR3 covers 16 residues. Germline V CDR1 and CDR2: SGHTA, FQGNSA. V trimming: 5 bases; J trimming: 8 bases; junction bases outside the gene matches: 10.

The V call is TRBV9, the J call TRBJ1-2; 7 bases match TRBD1. Looked up from germline, CDR1 is SGDLS and CDR2 is YYNGEE. CDR3 size: 15 residues. V gave up 3 bases and J gave up 3 bases; unmatched junction bases: 8. This CDR3 reads CASSAFLTGDYGYTF. The CDR3 DNA reads TGTGCCAGCAGCGCCTTCCTAACAGGGGACTATGGCTACACCTTC.

The chain combines TRBV29-1 with TRBJ2-7, with TRBD1 matching 7 bases. V shed 3 bases, J shed 0 bases, and the junction held 2 bases outside the gene matches. The germline gives CDR1 SQVTM, CDR2 ANQGSEA. CDR3 length: 13 amino acids. CDR3 DNA: TGCAGCGTTGAGAGGGACAGCTCCTACGAGCAGTACTTC. Encoded protein: CSVERDSSYEQYF.

This chain joins TRBV15 and TRBJ1-4, with 8 nucleotides matching TRBD1. This CDR3 has 14 residues. CDR1 is LNHNV, CDR2 YYDKDF, per germline (reference sequence). The V gene end was trimmed by 5 bases and the J gene end by 8 bases; junction bases not matched to a gene: 7. CDR3 DNA sequence: TGTGCCACCAGCGGGAGGGGGACAGGCGAAAAACTGTTTTTT. Protein sequence: CATSGRGTGEKLFF.

The chain has TRBV19 and TRBJ1-2, with D possibly being TRBD1 (6 bases). V was trimmed by 5 bases and J by 10 bases, leaving 14 bases between them. Looked up from germline, CDR1 is LNHDA and CDR2 is SQIVND (reference sequence). The CDR3 length is 12 residues. In nucleotides, the CDR3 is TGTGCCAGTAGTGGGACAACGAGGATCTACACCTTC. It codes for CASSGTTRIYTF.

The chain carries TRBV19 and TRBJ1-4; D is perhaps TRBD1 (5 bases). The CDR3 runs to 14 residues. CDR1 LNHDA and CDR2 SQIVND come from the germline V gene (reference sequence). V was pared by 4 bases and J by 6 bases, with 12 bases between. The CDR3 region has the DNA TGTGCCAGTAGTACCGTCCTAGGGGATGAAAAACTGTTTTTT. This translates into CASSTVLGDEKLFF.

This sequence joins TRBV21-1 and TRBJ2-7; TRBD2, the D gene given by the table, was not confirmed from the DNA. TRBV21-1 is a known pseudogene. The CDR3 has 16 amino acids. The CDR3 loop is CASRVRGDSATAEQYV. The CDR3 nucleotides read TGTGCCAGCCGGGTGCGGGGAGACTCCGCTACTGCCGAGCAGTACGTC.

The chain uses TRBV7-8 and TRBJ1-4; TRBD1 might be the D (6 bases). V lost 3 bases, J lost 0 bases, and 11 bases lay in between. This CDR3 region has 16 residues. Germline loops: CDR1 SGHVS, CDR2 FQNEAQ. The CDR3 DNA sequence: TGTGCCAGCAGCTTCCTCGGACAGCCAACTAATGAAAAACTGTTTTTT. Encoded protein: CASSFLGQPTNEKLFF.

This chain uses TRBV24-1 with TRBJ1-2; D uncertain. CDR1 is KGHDR and CDR2 is SFDVKD in the germline V gene. CDR3 length equals 14 residues. Deletions cut 2 bases from V and 7 bases from J, with 13 bases between. The CDR3 DNA sequence: TGTGCCACCAGTGATTGGTTTAGCCCTGCTGGCTACACCTTC. Protein sequence: CATSDWFSPAGYTF.

V and J are TRBV28 and TRBJ2-3; 8 nucleotides align to TRBD2. The length of the CDR3 is 15 residues. Germline V gives CDR1 MDHEN, CDR2 SYDVKM. V was pared by 6 bases and J by 5 bases, with 10 bases of the junction left unmatched. The CDR3 loop reads CASSIRGGAKDTQYF. Written as DNA, the CDR3 is TGTGCCAGCAGCATTCGGGGGGGGGCCAAAGATACGCAGTATTTT.

The chain combines TRBV5-1 with TRBJ1-5, with D uncertain. V gave up 0 bases and J gave up 7 bases, with 8 bases separating them. Germline V gene data show CDR1 as SGHRS and CDR2 as YFSETQ. The CDR3 runs to 13 residues. DNA of the CDR3: TGCGCCAGCAGCTTGGATGCGGGCCAGCCCCAGCATTTT. Translated, it gives CASSLDAGQPQHF.

This clone was recorded a few times. The chain couples TRBV5-1 to TRBJ2-1; D is unresolved. V shed 4 bases and J shed 4 bases, with 9 bases lying between them. Germline lookup yields CDR1 SGHRS and CDR2 YFSETQ. The CDR3 extends over 13 amino acids. The CDR3 region is CASSPDTYNEQFF. The CDR3, as DNA: TGCGCCAGCAGCCCTGACACGTACAATGAGCAGTTCTTC.

V is TRBV6-5 and J is TRBJ1-4, with D possibly TRBD1 on 5 matching bases. CDR1 and CDR2 (germline): MNHEY, SVGAGI. The CDR3 is 13 amino acids. The ends were cut back, 4 bases at V and 5 bases at J, with 8 bases in the middle. CDR3 loop: CASSFRGNEKLFF. Here the CDR3 DNA reads TGTGCCAGCAGTTTTCGGGGGAATGAAAAACTGTTTTTT.